One sample yielded the 9 T cell receptor beta chains listed below, sequenced in a study of blood T cell repertoires in COVID-19. Measured with immunoSEQ multiplex PCR; TCRdb has only the in-frame clones, and not every one. This sample has approximately 170,000 clones, with approximately 84% found just once. Sequenced: peripheral blood. All receptors come from a middle-aged man who had recovered from COVID-19.

This clone was seen a few times. This CDR3 is CAWRVEGYTF. The CDR3 DNA reads as TGTGCCTGGAGAGTGGAGGGCTACACCTTC. V gene TRBV30 combines with J gene TRBJ1-2; D remains ambiguous. Trimming stripped 3 bases from V and 8 bases from J, with 7 bases between. Germline V gene sequence: CDR1 GTSNPN, CDR2 SVGIG (reference sequence). The CDR3 consists of 10 residues. The whole variable domain, remainder taken from reference TRBV30 and TRBJ1-2, is SQTIHQWPATLVQPVGSPLSLECTVEGTSNPNLYWYRQAAGRGLQLLFYSVGIGQISSEVPQNLSASRPQDRQFILSSKKLLLSDSGFYLCAWRVEGYTFGSGTRLTVV.

V gene TRBV12-3 or TRBV12-4 combines with J gene TRBJ1-5, with 9 bases that match TRBD1. V lost 6 bases, J lost 7 bases, and 4 bases stayed unmatched. The CDR3 is made up of 13 amino acids. In DNA, the CDR3 is TGTGCCAGCAGCTGGACAGGGGAGCAGCCCCAGCATTTT. As protein: CASSWTGEQPQHF.

V gene TRBV11-2 combines with J gene TRBJ2-1; TRBD1 agrees at 9 bases. The CDR3 consists of 13 residues. The germline gives CDR1 SGHAT, CDR2 FQNNGV. The junction had 3 bases not matched to a gene; V was cut back by 5 bases and J by 7 bases. As DNA, the CDR3 is TGTGCCAGCAGCCTGGACAGGGGAAATGAGCAGTTCTTC. Translation: CASSLDRGNEQFF.

The rearrangement uses TRBV6-5 and TRBJ1-6, with a tentative D call TRBD1 (6 bases). The ends were cut back, 6 bases at V and 7 bases at J, with 13 bases in the middle. This CDR3 contains 14 residues. The germline gives CDR1 MNHEY, CDR2 SVGAGI. Written as DNA, the CDR3 is TGTGCCAGCAGAGTTACAGGGATAAATTCACCCCTCCACTTT. This translates into CASRVTGINSPLHF.

The rearrangement uses TRBV6-5 and TRBJ2-7; D might be TRBD2 (5 bases). The germline V gene has CDR1 MNHEY and CDR2 SVGAGI. CDR3 length: 14 residues. V lost 4 bases, J lost 3 bases, and 13 bases lay in between. CDR3 region: CASSSWQRDYEQYF. The CDR3 coding sequence is TGTGCCAGCAGTTCCTGGCAGAGGGACTACGAGCAGTACTTC.

This clone turned up a few times. Additional DNA sequences in this sample encode the identical CDR3. CDR3: CASSVGLSSYEQYF. The DNA of the CDR3 is TGTGCCAGCAGCGTAGGCCTAAGCTCCTACGAGCAGTACTTC. V is TRBV9 and J is TRBJ2-7; no firm D call. Germline lookup yields CDR1 SGDLS and CDR2 YYNGEE. Trimming stripped 0 bases from V and 0 bases from J, with 7 bases between. The CDR3 loop spans 14 amino acids.

This sequence joins TRBV29-1 and TRBJ2-5; the D gene is possibly TRBD1 (6 bases). The CDR3 extends over 14 amino acids. V lost 7 bases and J lost 5, with 20 bases in between. Per the germline V gene, CDR1 is SQVTM and CDR2 is ANQGSEA. CDR3 sequence: CSAYQGQLSETQYF. The CDR3 DNA reads as TGCAGCGCCTACCAGGGGCAGTTATCCGAGACCCAGTACTTC. The full variable domain, completed using reference TRBV29-1 and TRBJ2-5, is SAVISQKPSRDICQRGTSLTIQCQVDSQVTMMFWYRQQPGQSLTLIATANQGSEATYESGFVIDKFPISRPNLTFSTLTVSNMSPEDSSIYLCSAYQGQLSETQYFGPGTRLLVL.

This clone was seen more than once but under ten times. The chain combines TRBV4-2 with TRBJ1-3; no clear D gene. Germline CDR1 and CDR2: LGHNA and YNFKEQ. V lost 0 bases and J 2 bases, leaving 8 bases between the germline ends. This CDR3 spans 15 amino acids. CDR3 sequence reads: CASSQDPGAGNTIYF. CDR3 nucleotide sequence: TGTGCCAGCAGCCAAGATCCCGGGGCTGGAAACACCATATATTTT.

The rearrangement joins TRBV9 to TRBJ2-2; D is perhaps TRBD1 (5 bases). Trimming removed 2 bases at V and 0 bases at J, with 11 bases between. Germline assignment: CDR1 SGDLS and CDR2 YYNGEE. The CDR3 has 16 residues. The CDR3 protein is CASSVWGLANTGELFF. CDR3 nucleotide sequence: TGTGCCAGCAGCGTTTGGGGCTTAGCGAACACCGGGGAGCTGTTTTTT.